This T cell receptor (beta chain) was profiled in a study of T cells after yellow fever vaccination. This clonotype appeared a few times. For TCR, cDNA came from 5'RACE template switching, which added a universal primer site and UMIs. TCRdb re-called the 5' RACE reads with MiXCR, one entry per CDR3 protein. This table holds approximately 85,000 distinct CDR3 sequences, about 14% found once. The material was CD8+ T cells not binding an NS4B(214-222) dextramer, sorted from PBMCs, obtained less than 25 days after the first yellow fever vaccination. The source of this sequence is a man between 18 and 35 years old who received the YFV17D yellow fever vaccine.

Written as DNA, the CDR3 is TGCGCCAGCAGCTTGCCCGGCGTTACCTACGAGCAGTACTTC. This translates into CASSLPGVTYEQYF. The chain joins TRBV5-1 to TRBJ2-7, with D unclear. V lost 1 base to trimming and J lost 2 bases, with 10 bases between them. This CDR3 spans 14 amino acids. Germline CDR1 is SGHRS and CDR2 is YFSETQ.